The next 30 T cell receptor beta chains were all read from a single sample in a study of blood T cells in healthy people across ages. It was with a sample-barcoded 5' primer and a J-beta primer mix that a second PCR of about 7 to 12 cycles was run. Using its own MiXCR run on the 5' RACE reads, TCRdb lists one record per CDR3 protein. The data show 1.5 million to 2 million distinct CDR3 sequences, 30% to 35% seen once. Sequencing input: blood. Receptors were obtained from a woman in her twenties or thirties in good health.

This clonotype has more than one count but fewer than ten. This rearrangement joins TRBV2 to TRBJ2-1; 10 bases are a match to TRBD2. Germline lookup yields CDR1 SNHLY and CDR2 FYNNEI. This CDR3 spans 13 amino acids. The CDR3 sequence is CAVRYSGGNEQFF. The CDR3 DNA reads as TGTGCAGTACGGTATAGCGGGGGGAATGAGCAGTTCTTC.

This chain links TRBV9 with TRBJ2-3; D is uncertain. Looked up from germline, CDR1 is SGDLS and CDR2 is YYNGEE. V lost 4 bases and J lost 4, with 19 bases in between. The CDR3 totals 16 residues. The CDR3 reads CASSSGSSWVADTQYF. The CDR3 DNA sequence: TGTGCCAGCAGCTCCGGTTCATCTTGGGTCGCAGATACGCAGTATTTT.

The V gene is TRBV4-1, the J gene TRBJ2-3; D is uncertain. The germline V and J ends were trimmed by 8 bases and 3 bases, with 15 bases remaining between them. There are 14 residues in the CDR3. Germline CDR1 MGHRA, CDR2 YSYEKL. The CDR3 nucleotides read TGCGCCAGCCGCCTGCTTATGACAACAGATACGCAGTATTTT. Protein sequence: CASRLLMTTDTQYF.

CDR3 nucleotide sequence: TGCAGTGCTAGAGGGCAGGGAGCAGGTTCACCCCTCCACTTT. This gives the protein CSARGQGAGSPLHF. The chain joins TRBV20-1 to TRBJ1-6; TRBD1 might be the D (5 bases). Germline CDR1 DFQATT, CDR2 SNEGSKA (reference sequence). Trimming left V 1 base short and J 9 bases short, with 13 bases between. This CDR3 comprises 14 residues.

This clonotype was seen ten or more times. The CDR3 DNA sequence: TGTGCCAGCAGCCAAGGACGGGGGTCCTCCTACGAGCAGTACTTC. Translation: CASSQGRGSSYEQYF. This chain uses TRBV4-2 with TRBJ2-7; possible D gene TRBD2, 6 bases. The CDR3 has 15 residues. Germline assignment: CDR1 LGHNA and CDR2 YNFKEQ. Trimming stripped 1 base from V and 0 bases from J, with 10 bases between.

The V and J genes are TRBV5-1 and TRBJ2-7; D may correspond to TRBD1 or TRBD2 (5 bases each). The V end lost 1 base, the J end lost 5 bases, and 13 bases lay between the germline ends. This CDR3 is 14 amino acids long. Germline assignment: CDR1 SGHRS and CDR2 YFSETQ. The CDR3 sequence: CASSLLVTGHEQYF. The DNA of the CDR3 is TGCGCCAGCAGCTTGCTGGTCACGGGGCACGAGCAGTACTTC.

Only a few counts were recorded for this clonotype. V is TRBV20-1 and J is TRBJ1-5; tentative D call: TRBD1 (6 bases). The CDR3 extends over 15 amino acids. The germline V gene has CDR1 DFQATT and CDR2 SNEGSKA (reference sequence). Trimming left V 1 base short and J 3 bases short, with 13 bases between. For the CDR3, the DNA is TGCAGTGCTAGAGGGCCGGACAGACCCAATCAGCCCCAGCATTTT. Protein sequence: CSARGPDRPNQPQHF.

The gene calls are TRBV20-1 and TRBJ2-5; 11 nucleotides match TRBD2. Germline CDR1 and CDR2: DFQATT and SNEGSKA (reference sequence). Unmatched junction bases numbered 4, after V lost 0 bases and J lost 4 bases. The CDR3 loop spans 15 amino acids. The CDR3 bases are TGCAGTGCTAGAGATTCTACTAGCGGGAGAGAGACCCAGTACTTC. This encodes CSARDSTSGRETQYF.

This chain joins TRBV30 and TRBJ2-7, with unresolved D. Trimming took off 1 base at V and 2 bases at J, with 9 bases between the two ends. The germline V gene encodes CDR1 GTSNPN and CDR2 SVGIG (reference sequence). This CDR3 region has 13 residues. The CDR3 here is CAWSDSRTYEQYF. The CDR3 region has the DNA TGTGCCTGGAGTGACAGCAGAACCTACGAGCAGTACTTC.

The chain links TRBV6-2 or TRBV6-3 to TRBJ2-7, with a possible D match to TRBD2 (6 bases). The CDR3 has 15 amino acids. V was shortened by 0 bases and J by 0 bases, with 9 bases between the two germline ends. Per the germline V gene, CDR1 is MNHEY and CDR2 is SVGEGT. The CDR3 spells CASSYSWGVSYEQYF. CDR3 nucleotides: TGTGCCAGCAGTTACTCTTGGGGGGTCTCCTACGAGCAGTACTTC.

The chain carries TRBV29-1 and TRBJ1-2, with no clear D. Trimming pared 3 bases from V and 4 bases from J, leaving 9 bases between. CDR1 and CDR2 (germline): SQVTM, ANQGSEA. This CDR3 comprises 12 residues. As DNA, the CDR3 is TGCAGCGTTGACAAGGGCAGCTATGGCTACACCTTC. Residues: CSVDKGSYGYTF.

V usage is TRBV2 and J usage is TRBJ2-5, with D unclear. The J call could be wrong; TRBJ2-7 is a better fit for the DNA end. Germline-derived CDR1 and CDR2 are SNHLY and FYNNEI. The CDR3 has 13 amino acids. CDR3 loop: CASSGALTHEQYF. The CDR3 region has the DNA TGTGCCAGCAGTGGGGCCCTTACCCACGAGCAGTACTTC.

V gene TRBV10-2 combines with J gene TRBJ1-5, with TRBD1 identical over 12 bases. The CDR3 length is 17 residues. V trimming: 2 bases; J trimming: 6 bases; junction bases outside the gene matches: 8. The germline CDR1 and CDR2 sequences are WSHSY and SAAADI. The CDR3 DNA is TGCGCCAGCAGTGAGGGGTGGGACAGGGGGCTTCTTCAGCCCCAGCATTTT. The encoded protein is CASSEGWDRGLLQPQHF.

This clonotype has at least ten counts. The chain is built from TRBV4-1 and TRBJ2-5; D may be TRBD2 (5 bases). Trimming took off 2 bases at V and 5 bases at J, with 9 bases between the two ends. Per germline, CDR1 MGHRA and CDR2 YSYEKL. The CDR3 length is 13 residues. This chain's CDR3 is CASSQWVAETQYF. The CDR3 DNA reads TGCGCCAGCAGCCAATGGGTAGCGGAGACCCAGTACTTC.

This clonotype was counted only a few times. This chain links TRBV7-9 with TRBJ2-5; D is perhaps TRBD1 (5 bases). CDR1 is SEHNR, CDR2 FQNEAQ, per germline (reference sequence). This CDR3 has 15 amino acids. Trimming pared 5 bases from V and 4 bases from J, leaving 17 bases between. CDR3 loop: CASSLTEYFLETQYF. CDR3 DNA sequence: TGTGCCAGCAGCCTGACAGAGTACTTCCTAGAGACCCAGTACTTC.

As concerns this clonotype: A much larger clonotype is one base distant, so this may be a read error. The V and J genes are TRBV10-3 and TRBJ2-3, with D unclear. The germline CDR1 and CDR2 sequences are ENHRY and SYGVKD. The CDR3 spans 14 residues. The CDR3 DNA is TGTGCCATCAGGGAGTCGAGTGGAACAGATACGCAGTATTTT. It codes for CAIRESSGTDTQYF.

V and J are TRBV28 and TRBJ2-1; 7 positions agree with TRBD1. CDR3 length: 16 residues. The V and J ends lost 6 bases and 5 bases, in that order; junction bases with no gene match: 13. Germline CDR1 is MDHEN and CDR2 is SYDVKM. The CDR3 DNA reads TGTGCCAGCAGAACCGGGACAGCCACCTTCCACAATGAGCAGTTCTTC. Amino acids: CASRTGTATFHNEQFF. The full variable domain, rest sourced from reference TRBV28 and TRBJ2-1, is DVKVTQSSRYLVKRTGEKVFLECVQDMDHENMFWYRQDPGLGLRLIYFSYDVKMKEKGDIPEGYSVSREKKERFSLILESASTNQTSMYLCASRTGTATFHNEQFFGPGTRLTVL.

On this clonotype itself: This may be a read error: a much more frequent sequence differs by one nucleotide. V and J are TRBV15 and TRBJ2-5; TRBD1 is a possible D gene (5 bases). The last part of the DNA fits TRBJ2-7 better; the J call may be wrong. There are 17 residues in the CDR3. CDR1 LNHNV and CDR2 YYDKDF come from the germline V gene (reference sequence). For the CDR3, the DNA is TGTGCCACCAGCAGCTCATGGACAACCATCATTTACTACGAGCAGTACTTC. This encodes CATSSSWTTIIYYEQYF.

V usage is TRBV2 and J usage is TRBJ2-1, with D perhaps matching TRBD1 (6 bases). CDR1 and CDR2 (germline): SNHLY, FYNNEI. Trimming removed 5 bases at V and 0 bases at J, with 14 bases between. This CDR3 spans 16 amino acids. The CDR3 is CASSYQGPSSYNEQFF. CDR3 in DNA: TGTGCCAGCAGTTATCAGGGGCCCAGCTCCTACAATGAGCAGTTCTTC.

CDR3: CASRKGISNTEAFF. As DNA, the CDR3 is TGTGCCAGCAGAAAAGGTATATCGAACACTGAAGCTTTCTTT. V is TRBV7-9 and J is TRBJ1-1; D is unresolved. Germline lookup yields CDR1 SEHNR and CDR2 FQNEAQ (reference sequence). V shed 6 bases and J shed 1 base, with 12 bases lying between them. The CDR3 sequence is 14 residues long.

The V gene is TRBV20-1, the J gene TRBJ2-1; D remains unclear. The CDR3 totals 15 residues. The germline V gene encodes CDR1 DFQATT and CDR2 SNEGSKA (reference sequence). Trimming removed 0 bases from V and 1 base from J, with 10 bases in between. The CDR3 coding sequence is TGCAGTGCTAGAGACGTACTAACTTCCTACAATGAGCAGTTCTTC. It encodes CSARDVLTSYNEQFF.

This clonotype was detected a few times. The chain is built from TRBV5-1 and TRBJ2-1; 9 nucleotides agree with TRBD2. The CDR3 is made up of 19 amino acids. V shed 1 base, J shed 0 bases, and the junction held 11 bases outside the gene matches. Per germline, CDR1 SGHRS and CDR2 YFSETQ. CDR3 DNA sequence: TGCGCCAGCAGCTTGCCCGCTGCGGGGGGGAAAAGCTCCTACAATGAGCAGTTCTTC. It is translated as CASSLPAAGGKSSYNEQFF.

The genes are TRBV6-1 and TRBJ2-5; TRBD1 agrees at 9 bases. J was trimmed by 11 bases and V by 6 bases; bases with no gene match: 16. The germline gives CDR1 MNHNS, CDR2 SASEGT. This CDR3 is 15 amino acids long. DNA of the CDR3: TGTGCCAGCAGCGATCCGGGACAGGGTATCTACAAGCAGTACTTC. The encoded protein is CASSDPGQGIYKQYF.

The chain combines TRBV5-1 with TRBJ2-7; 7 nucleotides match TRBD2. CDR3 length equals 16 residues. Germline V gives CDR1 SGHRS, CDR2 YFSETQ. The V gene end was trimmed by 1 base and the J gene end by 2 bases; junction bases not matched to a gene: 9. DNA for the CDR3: TGCGCCAGCAGCTTGACATTGCGGGGGAGCCCCTACGAGCAGTACTTC. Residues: CASSLTLRGSPYEQYF.

CDR3 bases: TGCGCCAGCAGCCGGGGACTAGCGGGAAACAATGAGCAGTTCTTC. Encoded protein: CASSRGLAGNNEQFF. The genes are TRBV5-1 and TRBJ2-1; the match to TRBD2 covers 13 bases. The CDR3 spans 15 residues. Germline CDR1 and CDR2: SGHRS and YFSETQ. Trimming at V came to 4 bases and at J to 5 bases, leaving 3 bases not matched to a gene.

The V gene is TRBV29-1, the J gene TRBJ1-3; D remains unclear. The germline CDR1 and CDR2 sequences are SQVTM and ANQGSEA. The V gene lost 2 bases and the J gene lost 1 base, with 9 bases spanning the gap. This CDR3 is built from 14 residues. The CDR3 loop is CSVEKGSSGNTIYF. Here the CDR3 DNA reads TGCAGCGTTGAAAAGGGAAGTTCTGGAAACACCATATATTTT.

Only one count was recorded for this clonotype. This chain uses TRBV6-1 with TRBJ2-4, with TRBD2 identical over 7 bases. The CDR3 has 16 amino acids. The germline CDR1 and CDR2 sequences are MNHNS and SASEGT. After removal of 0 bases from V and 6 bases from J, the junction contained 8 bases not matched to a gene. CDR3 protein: CASSEALAGVVNIQYF. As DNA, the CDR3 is TGTGCCAGCAGTGAAGCGCTTGCGGGAGTGGTAAACATTCAGTACTTC.

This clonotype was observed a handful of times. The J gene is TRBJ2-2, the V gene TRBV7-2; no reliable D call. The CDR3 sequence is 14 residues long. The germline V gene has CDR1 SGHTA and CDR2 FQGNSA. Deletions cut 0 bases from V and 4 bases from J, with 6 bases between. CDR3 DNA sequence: TGTGCCAGCAGCTTAGCGGACGGCACCGGGGAGCTGTTTTTT. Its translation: CASSLADGTGELFF.

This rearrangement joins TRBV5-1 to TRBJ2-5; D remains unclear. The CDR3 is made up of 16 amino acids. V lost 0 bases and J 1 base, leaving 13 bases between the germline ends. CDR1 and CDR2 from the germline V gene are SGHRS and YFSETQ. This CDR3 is CASSLGGLPSQETQYF. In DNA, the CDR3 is TGCGCCAGCAGCTTGGGGGGATTACCTTCCCAAGAGACCCAGTACTTC.

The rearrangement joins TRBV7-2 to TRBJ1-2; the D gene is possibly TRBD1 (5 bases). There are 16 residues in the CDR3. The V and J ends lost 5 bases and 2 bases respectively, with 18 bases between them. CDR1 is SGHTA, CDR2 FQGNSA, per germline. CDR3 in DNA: TGTGCCAGCAGCCCCTCTGGTGGCAGGGTCAACTATGGCTACACCTTC. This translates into CASSPSGGRVNYGYTF.